What follows are 13 T cell receptor beta chains derived from one specimen sequenced in a study of STAT5B mutations in CD4+ large granular lymphocyte leukemia. Assay used: immunoSEQ multiplex PCR; TCRdb lists only in-frame clones, some missing. The repertoire has roughly 30,000 clones, 72% of them found once; the top ten carry roughly 2%. Sequencing was performed on CD4+ T cells from blood buffy coats. These receptors were taken from a human donor in good health.

V usage is TRBV4-2 and J usage is TRBJ2-5; D is unclear. CDR3 length equals 12 residues. CDR1 and CDR2 (germline): LGHNA, YNFKEQ. V dropped 0 bases and J dropped 5 bases, with 4 bases sitting between them. The CDR3 is CASSQETETQYF. The DNA for the CDR3 is TGTGCCAGCAGCCAAGAAACGGAGACCCAGTACTTC.

This chain joins TRBV5-1 and TRBJ2-7; 7 nucleotides line up with TRBD1. The CDR3 is 15 amino acids. V trimming: 4 bases; J trimming: 3 bases; junction bases outside the gene matches: 10. Germline V gives CDR1 SGHRS, CDR2 YFSETQ. The CDR3 here is CASSTGQARDYEQYF. Here the CDR3 DNA reads TGCGCCAGCAGCACCGGACAGGCAAGGGACTACGAGCAGTACTTC.

The gene calls are TRBV2 and TRBJ1-6, with a possible D match to TRBD1 (5 bases). V gave up 2 bases and J gave up 9 bases, with 14 bases separating them. The germline CDR1 and CDR2 sequences are SNHLY and FYNNEI. The CDR3 covers 15 residues. The CDR3 loop is CASSEMLTRASPLHF. CDR3 coding DNA: TGTGCCAGCAGTGAAATGCTAACCAGGGCTTCACCCCTCCACTTT.

This clone was observed a few times. The chain employs TRBV4-3 and TRBJ1-5; the D is unclear. The V end lost 4 bases, the J end lost 6 bases, and 10 bases lay between the germline ends. The germline V gene encodes CDR1 LGHNA and CDR2 YSLEER. The CDR3 consists of 13 residues. The CDR3 region is CASSRSRSQPQHF. The CDR3 DNA reads as TGCGCCAGCAGCCGATCCAGGAGTCAGCCCCAGCATTTT.

This clone came up a few times. V usage is TRBV6-6 and J usage is TRBJ2-2, with unresolved D. The CDR3 has 15 residues. CDR1 is MNHNY and CDR2 is SVGAGI in the germline V gene (reference sequence). The germline V and J ends were trimmed by 0 bases and 1 base, with 6 bases remaining between them. The CDR3 nucleotides are TGTGCCAGCAGTTACTCACCAGGGAACACCGGGGAGCTGTTTTTT. Its translation is CASSYSPGNTGELFF.

This clone was counted a single time. The J gene is TRBJ2-1, the V gene TRBV5-1; 8 bases fit TRBD2. Germline V lookup: CDR1 SGHRS, CDR2 YFSETQ. V shed 0 bases and J 1 base; nucleotides not matched to a gene: 6. The CDR3 runs to 17 residues. The CDR3 DNA is TGCGCCAGCAGCTTGGTGTTGGCGGGGGGATCCTACAATGAGCAGTTCTTC. It specifies CASSLVLAGGSYNEQFF.

The rearrangement joins TRBV27 to TRBJ2-7; D is unclear. The germline gives CDR1 MNHEY, CDR2 SMNVEV (reference sequence). The V end was cut by 10 bases, the J end by 5 bases, with 18 bases between. The CDR3 has 13 residues. In nucleotides, the CDR3 is TGTGCCACCCAGCTGAACCCTTCCCACGAGCAGTACTTC. Amino acids: CATQLNPSHEQYF.

This rearrangement joins TRBV7-2 to TRBJ1-4; a weak D match, TRBD1 (5 bases). Germline CDR1 SGHTA, CDR2 FQGNSA. The CDR3 is made up of 14 amino acids. With 6 bases removed from V and 4 bases from J, the gap between germline ends came to 12 bases. The DNA of the CDR3 is TGTGCCAGCAGTTCTACAGGTTATAATGAAAAACTGTTTTTT. Amino acid sequence: CASSSTGYNEKLFF. Full variable domain (missing parts from reference TRBV7-2 and TRBJ1-4): GAGVSQSPSNKVTEKGKDVELRCDPISGHTALYWYRQSLGQGLEFLIYFQGNSAPDKSGLPSDRFSAERTGGSVSTLTIQRTQQEDSAVYLCASSSTGYNEKLFFGSGTQLSVL.

This clone was counted only a few times. The J gene is TRBJ1-3, the V gene TRBV18; TRBD1 matches at 11 bases. This CDR3 has 18 residues. Unmatched junction bases numbered 7, after V lost 3 bases and J lost 0 bases. The germline V gene has CDR1 KGHSH and CDR2 LQKENI. CDR3: CASSPLGQGAHSGNTIYF. The CDR3 DNA reads TGTGCCAGCTCACCTCTCGGACAGGGGGCCCACTCTGGAAACACCATATATTTT.

The chain uses TRBV5-1 and TRBJ1-6, with unresolved D. V lost 0 bases and J lost 8, with 12 bases in between. Germline V gene lookup returns CDR1 SGHRS and CDR2 YFSETQ. The CDR3 runs 15 residues. The CDR3 DNA sequence: TGCGCCAGCAGCTTGGATGGGTGGTTTGATTCACCCCTCCACTTT. Translated: CASSLDGWFDSPLHF.

This clone was seen a handful of times. The chain has TRBV2 and TRBJ1-6; tentative D call: TRBD1 (5 bases). The CDR3 is 13 residues long. Per the germline V gene, CDR1 is SNHLY and CDR2 is FYNNEI. Trimming shortened V by 6 bases and J by 4 bases, and 7 bases separated the two germline ends. In DNA, the CDR3 is TGTGCCAGCAGCGGACAATATAATTCACCCCTCCACTTT. This codes for CASSGQYNSPLHF.

The sample holds a few counts of this clone. This rearrangement joins TRBV19 to TRBJ1-4, with unresolved D. V lost 5 bases, J lost 5 bases, and 15 bases lay in between. The germline gives CDR1 LNHDA, CDR2 SQIVND (reference sequence). CDR3 length: 15 amino acids. As DNA, the CDR3 is TGTGCCAGTAGTTTCGGACCGGGGAAGAATGAAAAACTGTTTTTT. Amino acids: CASSFGPGKNEKLFF. The variable domain in full, completed from reference TRBV19 and TRBJ1-4, reads DGGITQSPKYLFRKEGQNVTLSCEQNLNHDAMYWYRQDPGQGLRLIYYSQIVNDFQKGDIAEGYSVSREKKESFPLTVTSAQKNPTAFYLCASSFGPGKNEKLFFGSGTQLSVL.

In this sample, this clone turned up a few times. An end of the junction does not agree with germline; a read error may underlie this. The chain combines TRBV6-5 with TRBJ1-1; a weak D match, TRBD1 (6 bases). CDR3 length equals 14 residues. Germline loops: CDR1 MNHEY, CDR2 SVGAGI. The CDR3 spells CASIGWGLNTEAFF. The CDR3 nucleotides read TGTGCCAGCATTGGTTGGGGGCTGAATACTGAAGCTTTCTTT.